This T cell receptor beta chain appears in the sequencing data of a study of T-cell reconstitution after alpha-beta-depleted transplantation in children. Points from the study as a whole: About two months after transplant, alpha-beta T cells reportedly came from several hundred expanded graft clones. Among T cells one year after transplant, newly produced cells accounted for most counts and diversity.

Unique molecular identifiers were incorporated when the TCRbeta library was constructed. TCRdb re-analysed the PCR reads in MiXCR, keeping a single row per CDR3 protein. Of 780,000 or so distinct CDR3 sequences listed, roughly 15% are singletons. The junction had 10 bases not matched to a gene; V was cut back by 6 bases and J by 5 bases. The CDR3 totals 13 residues. Germline CDR1 is SQVTM and CDR2 is ANQGSEA. There are many counts of this clonotype. The target antigen is unknown. The specimen comprised PBMCs, mostly from graft donor cells, sampled 360 days after TCRalphabeta/CD19-depleted stem cell transplant. This chain connects TRBV29-1 to TRBJ2-7; 7 bases map to TRBD1. The source of this sequence is a male patient under 18 who had a stem cell transplant for acute lymphoblastic leukemia, so the T cells may come from the graft donor. CDR3 amino acids: CSVSRTGLDEQYF. The CDR3 coding sequence is TGCAGCGTCTCCCGGACAGGCCTCGACGAGCAGTACTTC.